A single T cell receptor beta chain is shown here with its context. Its antigen is undetermined. This entry is derived from a study of T cells after yellow fever vaccination. Turning to the study itself: With SMART-Seq v4 Ultra Low Input, the fractions containing low cell numbers were prepared. Overall study results and limits: Researchers noted that a small share of clonotypes showed up in both CD4 and CD8 compartments. Most clones from primary vaccination resurfaced after the booster (approximately 97% CD4, less than 90% CD8).

Deletions cut 3 bases from V and 3 bases from J, with 9 bases between. Looked up from germline, CDR1 is ENHRY and CDR2 is SYGVKD. There are 14 residues in the CDR3. A process of 5'RACE template switching, which added a universal primer site and UMIs, was used to make TCR cDNA. TCRdb analysed the 5' RACE reads with MiXCR anew, one entry per CDR3 protein. The profile covers around 300,000 distinct CDR3 sequences, with over 3.5% appearing a single time and approximately 19% taken by the ten largest. This receptor was obtained from a man younger than 35 who received the YFV17D yellow fever vaccine. Specimen: PBMCs, collected 15 days after the yellow fever booster vaccination. The chain links TRBV10-3 to TRBJ1-5; D is unresolved. The CDR3 is CAISDRPNNQPQHF. CDR3 bases: TGTGCCATCAGTGATCGGCCCAACAATCAGCCCCAGCATTTT.